The entry below describes one TCR beta chain. What it recognizes is unknown. This record belongs to a study of identical twins. Germline V gives CDR1 MDHEN, CDR2 SYDVKM. V lost 2 bases, J lost 2 bases, and 22 bases lay in between. There are 18 residues in the CDR3. Template switching created a universal primer site, and the cDNA included unique molecular identifiers. TCRdb reprocessed the 5' RACE reads via MiXCR and lists one record per CDR3 protein. The sample contains 300,000 to 400,000 distinct CDR3 sequences, 9% to 15% of which appear only once. General study results and limits: Compared with unrelated sharing, twin-shared out-of-frame alpha sequences had more low-probability sequences.

This same sample was also part of a study on yellow fever vaccine responses in identical twins.

The sample was CD8+ T cells sorted from blood. This TCR was recovered from a woman younger than 35 in good health. This chain uses TRBV28 with TRBJ2-7; D is perhaps TRBD2 (5 bases). Written as DNA, the CDR3 is TGTGCCAGCAGTTTAGTATTGCGAGGGCAGCCACGCACCTACGAGCAGTACTTC. This codes for CASSLVLRGQPRTYEQYF.